This TCR beta chain was recorded in a study of blood T cells in healthy people across ages. Extraction of total RNA produced a minimum of 5.5 micrograms from each sample. Together with a sample-barcoded 5' primer, a J-beta primer mix was included in a second PCR lasting roughly 6 to 12 cycles. In TCRdb, the 5' RACE reads were re-called with MiXCR into one record per CDR3 protein. The sample consists of hundreds of thousands of distinct CDR3 sequences, about 30% of them appearing once. This sequence was found in a woman at least 80 years old in good health. The source material was blood.

The CDR3 nucleotides read TGTGCCAGCAGGAGCCAGCTCGATTCACCCCTCCACTTT. Its protein is CASRSQLDSPLHF. J is TRBJ1-6 and V is TRBV7-2; no clear D gene. Trimming took off 6 bases at V and 8 bases at J, with 11 bases between the two ends. This CDR3 spans 13 amino acids. Germline CDR1 is SGHTA and CDR2 is FQGNSA.